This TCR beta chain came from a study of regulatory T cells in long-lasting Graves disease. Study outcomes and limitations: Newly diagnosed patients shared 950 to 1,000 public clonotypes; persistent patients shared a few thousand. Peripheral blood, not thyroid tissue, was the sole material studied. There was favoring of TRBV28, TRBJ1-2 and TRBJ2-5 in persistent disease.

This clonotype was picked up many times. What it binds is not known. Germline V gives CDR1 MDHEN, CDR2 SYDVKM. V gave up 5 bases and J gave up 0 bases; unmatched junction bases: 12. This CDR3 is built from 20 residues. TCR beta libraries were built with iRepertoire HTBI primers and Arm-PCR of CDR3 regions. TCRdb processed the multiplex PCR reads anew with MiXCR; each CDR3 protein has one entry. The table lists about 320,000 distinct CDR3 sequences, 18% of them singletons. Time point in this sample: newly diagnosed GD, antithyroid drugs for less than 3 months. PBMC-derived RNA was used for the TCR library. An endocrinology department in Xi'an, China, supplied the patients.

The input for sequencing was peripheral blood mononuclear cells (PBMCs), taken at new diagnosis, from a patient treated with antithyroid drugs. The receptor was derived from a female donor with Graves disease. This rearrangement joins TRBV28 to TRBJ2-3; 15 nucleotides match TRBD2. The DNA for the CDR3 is TGTGCCAGCAGTCCCCTGGGACTAGCGGGAGGTAATACTAGCACAGATACGCAGTATTTT. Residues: CASSPLGLAGGNTSTDTQYF.